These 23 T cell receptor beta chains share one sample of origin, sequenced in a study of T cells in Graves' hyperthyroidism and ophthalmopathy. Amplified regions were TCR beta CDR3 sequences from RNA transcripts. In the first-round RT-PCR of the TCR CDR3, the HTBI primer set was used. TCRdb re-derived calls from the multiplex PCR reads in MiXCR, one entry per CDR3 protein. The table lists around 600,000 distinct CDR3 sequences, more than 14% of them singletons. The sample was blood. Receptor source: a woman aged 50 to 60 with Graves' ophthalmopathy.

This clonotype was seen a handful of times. CDR3 in DNA: TGTGCCAGCAGGGTCCGCGGGGCGGGTTATGAAAAACTGTTTTTT. It encodes CASRVRGAGYEKLFF. The V gene is TRBV6-1, the J gene TRBJ1-4; D is perhaps TRBD1 (5 bases). CDR1 is MNHNS, CDR2 SASEGT, per germline. The germline V and J ends were trimmed by 6 bases and 6 bases, with 17 bases remaining between them. CDR3 length equals 15 residues.

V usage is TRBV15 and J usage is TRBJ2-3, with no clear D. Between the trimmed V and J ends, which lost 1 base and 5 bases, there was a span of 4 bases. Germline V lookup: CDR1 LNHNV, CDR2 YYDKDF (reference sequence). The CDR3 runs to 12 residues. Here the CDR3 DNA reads TGTGCCACCAGCAGAGCAAGAGATACGCAGTATTTT. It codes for CATSRARDTQYF.

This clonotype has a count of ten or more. CDR3 region: CASSYLSSGNLYNEQFF. CDR3 sequence (DNA): TGTGCCAGCAGTTACTTGTCTAGCGGAAACCTCTACAATGAGCAGTTCTTC. The V and J genes are TRBV6-1 and TRBJ2-1, with 7 bases lining up with TRBD2. This CDR3 has 17 residues. Per the germline V gene, CDR1 is MNHNS and CDR2 is SASEGT. V gave up 5 bases and J gave up 3 bases; unmatched junction bases: 13.

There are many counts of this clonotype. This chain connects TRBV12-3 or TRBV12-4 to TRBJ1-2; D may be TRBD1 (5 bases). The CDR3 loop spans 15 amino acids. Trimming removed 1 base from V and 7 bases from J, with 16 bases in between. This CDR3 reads CASSLGRGAILGYTF. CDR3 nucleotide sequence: TGTGCCAGCAGTTTAGGACGGGGCGCTATCCTTGGCTACACCTTC.

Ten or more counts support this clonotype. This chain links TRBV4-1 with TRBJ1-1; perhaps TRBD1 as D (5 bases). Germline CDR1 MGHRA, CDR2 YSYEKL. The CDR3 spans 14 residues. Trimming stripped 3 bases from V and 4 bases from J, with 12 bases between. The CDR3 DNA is TGCGCCAGCAGCCAGGAGACAGCAGGCACTGAAGCTTTCTTT. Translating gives CASSQETAGTEAFF.

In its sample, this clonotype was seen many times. The DNA of the CDR3 is TGTGCCAGCAGTACACTAGAACCCGAGCAGTACTTC. It translates to CASSTLEPEQYF. V is TRBV28 and J is TRBJ2-7; TRBD2 might be the D (5 bases). The V gene's germline CDR1 is MDHEN and CDR2 SYDVKM. The CDR3 consists of 12 residues. Trimming removed 5 bases at V and 6 bases at J, with 11 bases between.

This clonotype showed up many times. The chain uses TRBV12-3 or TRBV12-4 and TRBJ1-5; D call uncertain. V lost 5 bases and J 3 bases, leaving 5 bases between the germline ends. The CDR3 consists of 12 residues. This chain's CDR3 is CASSPTNQPQHF. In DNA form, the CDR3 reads TGTGCCAGCAGTCCGACCAATCAGCCCCAGCATTTT.

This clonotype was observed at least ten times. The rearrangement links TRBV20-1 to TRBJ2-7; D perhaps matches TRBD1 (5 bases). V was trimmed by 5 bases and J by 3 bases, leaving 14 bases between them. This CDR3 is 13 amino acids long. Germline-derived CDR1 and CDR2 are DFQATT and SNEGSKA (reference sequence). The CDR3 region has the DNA TGCAGTGCTGTGCAGGGCACATACTACGAGCAGTACTTC. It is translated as CSAVQGTYYEQYF.

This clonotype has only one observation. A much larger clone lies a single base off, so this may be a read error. CDR3 in DNA: TGCAGTGCCAGTGACAGGGGAGGATCCTACAAGCAGTACTTC. It encodes CSASDRGGSYKQYF. This chain links TRBV20-1 with TRBJ2-7, with 8 bases aligning to TRBD1. This CDR3 contains 14 residues. Germline V lookup: CDR1 DFQATT, CDR2 SNEGSKA (reference sequence).

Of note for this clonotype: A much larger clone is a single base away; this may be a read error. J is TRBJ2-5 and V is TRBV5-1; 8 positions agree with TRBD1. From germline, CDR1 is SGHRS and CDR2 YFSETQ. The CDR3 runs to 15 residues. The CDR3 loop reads CASSLDRGKQGTQYF. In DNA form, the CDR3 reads TGCGCCAGCAGCTTGGACAGGGGGAAACAAGGGACCCAGTACTTC.

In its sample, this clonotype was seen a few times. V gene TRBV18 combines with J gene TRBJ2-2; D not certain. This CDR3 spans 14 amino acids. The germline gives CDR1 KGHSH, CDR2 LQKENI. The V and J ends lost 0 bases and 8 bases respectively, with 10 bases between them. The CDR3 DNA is TGTGCCAGCTCACCACCGTCGCTAACTGGGGAGCTGTTTTTT. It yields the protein CASSPPSLTGELFF.

As DNA, the CDR3 is TGCGCCAGCAGCTTAACTGTGTGGGGGACCGGGGAGCTGTTTTTT. Amino acids: CASSLTVWGTGELFF. The V and J genes are TRBV5-1 and TRBJ2-2; D may correspond to TRBD1 or TRBD2 (5 bases each). The CDR3 extends over 15 amino acids. V gave up 2 bases and J gave up 5 bases, with 13 bases separating them. The germline CDR1 and CDR2 sequences are SGHRS and YFSETQ.

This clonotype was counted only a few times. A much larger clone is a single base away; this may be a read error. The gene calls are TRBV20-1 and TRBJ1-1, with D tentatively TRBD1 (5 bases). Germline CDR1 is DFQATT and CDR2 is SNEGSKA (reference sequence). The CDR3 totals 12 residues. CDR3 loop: CSAVGQITEASF. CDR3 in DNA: TGCAGTGCAGTAGGACAAATTACTGAAGCTTCCTTT.

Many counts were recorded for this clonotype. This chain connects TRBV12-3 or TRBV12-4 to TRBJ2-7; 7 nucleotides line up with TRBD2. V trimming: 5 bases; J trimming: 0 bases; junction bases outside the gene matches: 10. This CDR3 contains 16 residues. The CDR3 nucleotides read TGTGCCAGCAGTGGACGAAGCGGGGCACTCTCCTACGAGCAGTACTTC. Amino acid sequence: CASSGRSGALSYEQYF.

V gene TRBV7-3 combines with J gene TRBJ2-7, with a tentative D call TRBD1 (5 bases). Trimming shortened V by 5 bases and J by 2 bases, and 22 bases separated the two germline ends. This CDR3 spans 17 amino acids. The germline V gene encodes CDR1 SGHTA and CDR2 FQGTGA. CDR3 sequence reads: CASSVDPGHQVTYEQYF. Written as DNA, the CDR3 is TGTGCCAGCAGCGTAGATCCCGGACACCAAGTAACCTACGAGCAGTACTTC.

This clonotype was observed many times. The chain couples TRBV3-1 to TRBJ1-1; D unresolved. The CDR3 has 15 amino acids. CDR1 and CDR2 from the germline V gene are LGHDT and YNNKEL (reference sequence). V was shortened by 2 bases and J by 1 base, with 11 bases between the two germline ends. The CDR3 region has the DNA TGTGCCAGCAGCCAAATTAACCTAGGGAACACTGAAGCTTTCTTT. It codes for CASSQINLGNTEAFF.

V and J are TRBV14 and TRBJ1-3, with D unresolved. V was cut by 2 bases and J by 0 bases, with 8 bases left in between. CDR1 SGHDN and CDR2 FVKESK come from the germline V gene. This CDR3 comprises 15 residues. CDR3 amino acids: CASSQQGASGNTIYF. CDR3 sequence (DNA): TGTGCCAGCAGCCAACAAGGCGCCTCTGGAAACACCATATATTTT.

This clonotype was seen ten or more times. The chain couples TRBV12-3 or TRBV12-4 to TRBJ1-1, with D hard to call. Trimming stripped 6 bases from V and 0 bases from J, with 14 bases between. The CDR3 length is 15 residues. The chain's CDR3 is CASSPRAGMNTEAFF. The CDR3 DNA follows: TGTGCCAGCAGCCCACGGGCGGGGATGAACACTGAAGCTTTCTTT.

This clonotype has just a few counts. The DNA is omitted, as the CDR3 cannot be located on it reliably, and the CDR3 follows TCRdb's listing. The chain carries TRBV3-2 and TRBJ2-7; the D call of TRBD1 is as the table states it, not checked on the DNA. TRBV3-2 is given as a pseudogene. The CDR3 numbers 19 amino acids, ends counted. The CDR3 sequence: CASSHACQVGTGSTYEQYF.

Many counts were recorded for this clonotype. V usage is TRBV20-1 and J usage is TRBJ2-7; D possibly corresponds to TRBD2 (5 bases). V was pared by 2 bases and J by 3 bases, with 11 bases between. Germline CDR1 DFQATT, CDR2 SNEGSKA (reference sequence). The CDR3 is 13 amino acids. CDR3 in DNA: TGCAGTGCTAGAATGGGGAGTGACTACGAGCAGTACTTC. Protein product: CSARMGSDYEQYF.

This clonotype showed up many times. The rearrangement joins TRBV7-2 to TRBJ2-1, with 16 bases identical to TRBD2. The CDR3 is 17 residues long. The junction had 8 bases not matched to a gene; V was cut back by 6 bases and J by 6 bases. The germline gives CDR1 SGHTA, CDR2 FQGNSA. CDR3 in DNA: TGTGCCAGCAGTCGGGGACTAGCGGGAGGGCCAGGCAATGAGCAGTTCTTC. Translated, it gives CASSRGLAGGPGNEQFF.

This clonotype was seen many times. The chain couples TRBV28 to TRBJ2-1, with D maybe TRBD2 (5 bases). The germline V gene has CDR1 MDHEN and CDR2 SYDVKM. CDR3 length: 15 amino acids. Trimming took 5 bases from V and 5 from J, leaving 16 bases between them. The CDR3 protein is CASSPQPTGNNEQFF. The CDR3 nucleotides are TGTGCCAGCAGTCCCCAGCCCACCGGGAACAATGAGCAGTTCTTC.

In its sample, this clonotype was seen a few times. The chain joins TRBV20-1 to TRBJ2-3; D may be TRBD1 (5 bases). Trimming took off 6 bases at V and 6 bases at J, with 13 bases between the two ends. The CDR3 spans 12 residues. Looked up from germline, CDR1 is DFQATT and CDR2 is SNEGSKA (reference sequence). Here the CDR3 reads CSAHQGFDTQYF. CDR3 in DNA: TGCAGTGCGCATCAGGGTTTTGATACGCAGTATTTT.